The source of this T cell receptor (beta chain) is a study of T cells after yellow fever vaccination. General observations from the study: Abundant bulk-population clonotypes could contaminate the FACS-sorted repertoires. Weaker, the secondary response peaked sooner, at day 5 versus 15. Few clonotypes appeared in both CD4 and CD8 compartments.

Points on this clonotype: Its antigen is as yet unknown.

The TCR cDNA carried a universal primer site and UMIs from 5'RACE template switching. A single record per CDR3 protein comes from TCRdb applying MiXCR to the 5' RACE reads. The table includes 400,000 or so distinct CDR3 sequences, 6.2% detected once. Trimming cost V 5 bases and J 3 bases; bases outside gene matches: 5. Per the germline V gene, CDR1 is DFQATT and CDR2 is SNEGSKA (reference sequence). This CDR3 spans 14 amino acids. The clonotype was recovered from a man aged 30-40 years who received the YFV17D yellow fever vaccine. The rearrangement links TRBV20-1 to TRBJ2-3; the match to TRBD2 covers 10 bases. Sequenced here: PBMCs, sampled 5 days after the yellow fever booster vaccination. The CDR3 nucleotides read TGCAGTGCTGGCGGGACTAGCGAAACAGATACGCAGTATTTT. It codes for CSAGGTSETDTQYF.